This passage covers 7 T cell receptor beta chains from one sample sequenced in a study of T-cell reconstitution after alpha-beta-depleted transplantation in children. Preparation of the TCRbeta library used unique molecular identifiers. MiXCR was run by TCRdb on the PCR reads, yielding one entry per CDR3 protein. The sample yields 600,000 or so distinct CDR3 sequences, 23% seen once. The specimen comprised PBMCs, mostly from graft donor cells, sampled 360 days after TCRalphabeta/CD19-depleted stem cell transplant. The receptors here all came from a boy under two years old who had a stem cell transplant for acute myeloid leukemia, so the T cells may come from the graft donor.

This clonotype was detected a few times. CDR3 sequence reads: CASRGTASYNEQFF. The DNA for the CDR3 is TGTGCCAGCAGGGGGACGGCCTCCTACAATGAGCAGTTCTTC. The V and J genes are TRBV6-2 or TRBV6-3 and TRBJ2-1; possibly TRBD1 or TRBD2 for D (5 bases each). V was pared by 6 bases and J by 0 bases, with 9 bases between. The germline CDR1 and CDR2 sequences are MNHEY and SVGEGT. The CDR3 extends over 14 amino acids.

There are many counts of this clonotype. This chain connects TRBV5-1 to TRBJ2-1; 9 bases match TRBD2. The J segment lost 7 bases and the V segment lost 7 bases, leaving 12 bases of the junction unmatched. The CDR3 is 15 amino acids. The V gene's germline CDR1 is SGHRS and CDR2 YFSETQ. The CDR3 bases are TGCGCCAGCGGAGTGGCGGGGGGGCTTGTGAATGAGCAGTTCTTC. Amino acids: CASGVAGGLVNEQFF.

This chain joins TRBV5-1 and TRBJ2-7, with TRBD2 identical over 9 bases. Germline V gene data show CDR1 as SGHRS and CDR2 as YFSETQ. The CDR3 runs to 13 residues. The V segment lost 4 bases and the J segment 7 bases; nucleotides outside the gene matches: 6. DNA for the CDR3: TGCGCCAGCAGCCCCGGACTAGCGCAAGAGCAGTACGTC. It codes for CASSPGLAQEQYV.

In its sample, this clonotype was seen once. V gene TRBV14 combines with J gene TRBJ2-1, with a tentative D call TRBD2 (5 bases). Germline V gives CDR1 SGHDN, CDR2 FVKESK. Trimming took off 2 bases at V and 3 bases at J, with 20 bases between the two ends. The CDR3 is 18 amino acids. The CDR3 loop is CASSQSLPARASYNEQFF. The CDR3, as DNA: TGTGCCAGCAGCCAATCCCTCCCGGCGCGGGCGAGCTACAATGAGCAGTTCTTC.

Turning to this clonotype: Lacking the conserved final phenylalanine or tryptophan, this CDR3 likely reflects a read error. This chain connects TRBV27 to TRBJ2-1, with D hard to call. Germline assignment: CDR1 MNHEY and CDR2 SMNVEV (reference sequence). This CDR3 region has 14 residues. Trimming removed 6 bases at V and 0 bases at J, with 9 bases between. Here the CDR3 DNA reads TGTGCCAGCAGCCCGGAGAGCTCCTACAATGAGCAGTTCGTC. Amino acids: CASSPESSYNEQFV.

The rearrangement joins TRBV6-5 to TRBJ1-4; D is perhaps TRBD1 (5 bases). CDR3 size: 15 residues. CDR1 and CDR2 from the germline V gene are MNHEY and SVGAGI. V shed 8 bases and J shed 8 bases, with 21 bases lying between them. In nucleotides, the CDR3 is TGTGCCAGCCGGCCCAACGGGGGACGTAGGGAAAAACTGTTTTTT. It specifies CASRPNGGRREKLFF.

This clonotype was counted ten times or more. This chain links TRBV20-1 with TRBJ2-1, with 9 positions matching TRBD1. The CDR3 is 21 amino acids. V gave up 2 bases and J gave up 0 bases; unmatched junction bases: 20. Germline CDR1 reads DFQATT; CDR2 reads SNEGSKA (reference sequence). The CDR3, as DNA: TGCAGTGCTAGAACCCTAAAAACCGGGACAGGGTTCGTAAGCTCCTACAATGAGCAGTTCTTC. Protein sequence: CSARTLKTGTGFVSSYNEQFF.